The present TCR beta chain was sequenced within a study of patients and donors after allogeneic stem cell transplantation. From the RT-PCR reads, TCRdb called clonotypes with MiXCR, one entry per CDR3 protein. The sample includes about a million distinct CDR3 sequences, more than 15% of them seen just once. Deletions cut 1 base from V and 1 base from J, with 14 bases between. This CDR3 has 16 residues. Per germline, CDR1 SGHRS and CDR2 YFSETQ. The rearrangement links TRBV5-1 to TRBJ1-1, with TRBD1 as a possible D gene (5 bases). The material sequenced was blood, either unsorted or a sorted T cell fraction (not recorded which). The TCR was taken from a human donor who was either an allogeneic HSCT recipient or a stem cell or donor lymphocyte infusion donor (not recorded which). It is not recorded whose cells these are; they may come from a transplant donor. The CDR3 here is CASSLRVLGGNTEAFF. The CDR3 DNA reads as TGCGCCAGCAGCTTGAGGGTACTGGGGGGGAACACTGAAGCTTTCTTT.